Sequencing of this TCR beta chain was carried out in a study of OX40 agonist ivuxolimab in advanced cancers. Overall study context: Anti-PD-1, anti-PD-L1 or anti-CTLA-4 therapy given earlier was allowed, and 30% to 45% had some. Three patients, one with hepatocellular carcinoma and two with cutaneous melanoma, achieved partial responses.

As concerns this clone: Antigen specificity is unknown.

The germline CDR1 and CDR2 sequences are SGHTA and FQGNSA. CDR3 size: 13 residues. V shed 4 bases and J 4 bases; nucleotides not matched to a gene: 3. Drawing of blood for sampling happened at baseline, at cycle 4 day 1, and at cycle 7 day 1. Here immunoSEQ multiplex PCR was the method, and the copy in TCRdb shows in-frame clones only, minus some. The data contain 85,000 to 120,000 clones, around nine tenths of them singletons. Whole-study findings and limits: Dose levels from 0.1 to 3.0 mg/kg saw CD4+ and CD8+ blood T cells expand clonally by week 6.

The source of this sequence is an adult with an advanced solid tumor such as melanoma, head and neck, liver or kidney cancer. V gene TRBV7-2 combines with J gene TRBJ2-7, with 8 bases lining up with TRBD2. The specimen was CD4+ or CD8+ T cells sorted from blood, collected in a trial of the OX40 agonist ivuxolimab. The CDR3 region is CASSSIAGYEQYF. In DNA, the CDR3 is TGTGCCAGCAGCTCTATAGCGGGATACGAGCAGTACTTC. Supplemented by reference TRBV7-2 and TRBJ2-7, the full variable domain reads GAGVSQSPSNKVTEKGKDVELRCDPISGHTALYWYRQSLGQGLEFLIYFQGNSAPDKSGLPSDRFSAERTGGSVSTLTIQRTQQEDSAVYLCASSSIAGYEQYFGPGTRLTVT.